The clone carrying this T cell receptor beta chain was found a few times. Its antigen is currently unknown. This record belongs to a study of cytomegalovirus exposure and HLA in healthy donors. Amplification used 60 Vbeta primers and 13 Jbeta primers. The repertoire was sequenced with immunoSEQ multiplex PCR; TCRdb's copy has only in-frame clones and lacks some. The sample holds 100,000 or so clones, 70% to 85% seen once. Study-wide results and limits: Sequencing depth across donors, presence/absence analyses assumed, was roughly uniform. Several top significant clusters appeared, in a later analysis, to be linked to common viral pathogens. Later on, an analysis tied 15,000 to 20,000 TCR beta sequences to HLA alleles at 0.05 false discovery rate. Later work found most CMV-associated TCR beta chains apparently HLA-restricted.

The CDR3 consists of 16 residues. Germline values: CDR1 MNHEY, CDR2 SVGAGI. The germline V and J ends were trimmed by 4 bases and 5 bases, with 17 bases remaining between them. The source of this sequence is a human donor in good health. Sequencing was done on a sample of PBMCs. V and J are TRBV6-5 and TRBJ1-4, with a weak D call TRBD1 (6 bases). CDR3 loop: CASSSGQRGFNEKLFF. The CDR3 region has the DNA TGTGCCAGCAGTTCCGGACAGAGAGGCTTCAATGAAAAACTGTTTTTT.